The 18 T cell receptor beta chains in this list originate from one sample, sequenced in a study of T cell changes during pregnancy in multiple sclerosis. Generated by immunoSEQ multiplex PCR, the TCRdb table keeps only in-frame clones and is missing some. The repertoire holds 50,000 or so clones, with roughly 92% as singletons. The material sequenced was CD4+ T cells from peripheral blood mononuclear cells, taken in the third trimester of pregnancy. The receptors derive from a female donor with multiple sclerosis, enrolled in a pregnancy study.

The chain has TRBV27 and TRBJ1-1; 12 nucleotides agree with TRBD1. There are 16 residues in the CDR3. J was trimmed by 3 bases and V by 6 bases; bases with no gene match: 8. CDR1 is MNHEY and CDR2 is SMNVEV in the germline V gene (reference sequence). Written as DNA, the CDR3 is TGTGCCAGCAGCTCCGGGACAGGGGGCTTTGACACTGAAGCTTTCTTT. This gives the protein CASSSGTGGFDTEAFF.

This chain uses TRBV27 with TRBJ2-7; D possibly corresponds to TRBD1 (6 bases). Germline CDR1 is MNHEY and CDR2 is SMNVEV (reference sequence). The V end was cut by 4 bases, the J end by 0 bases, with 10 bases between. The CDR3 sequence is 14 residues long. The CDR3 DNA reads as TGTGCCAGCAGTTCTCACAGGGCCTCCTACGAGCAGTACTTC. Protein: CASSSHRASYEQYF.

This clone was observed a few times. The V call is TRBV14, the J call TRBJ2-1; unclear D gene. There are 13 residues in the CDR3. Trimming took 4 bases from V and 4 from J, leaving 8 bases between them. In germline, CDR1 is SGHDN, CDR2 FVKESK. The CDR3 sequence is CASSRPIYNEQFF. The CDR3 DNA sequence: TGTGCCAGCAGCCGGCCCATATACAATGAGCAGTTCTTC.

A note on this clone: The junction departs from the called germline gene at one end, perhaps through a read error. V is TRBV27 and J is TRBJ1-1, with D unresolved. This CDR3 region has 13 residues. Germline V lookup: CDR1 MNHEY, CDR2 SMNVEV (reference sequence). CDR3 coding DNA: TGTGCCAGCAGTTTACATAATGGTGGACTACCGACGTTT. It yields the protein CASSLHNGGLPTF.

The rearrangement links TRBV5-1 to TRBJ1-1; no reliable D call. There are 14 residues in the CDR3. Germline loops: CDR1 SGHRS, CDR2 YFSETQ. The V and J ends lost 4 bases and 1 base respectively, with 11 bases between them. This CDR3 is CASSPREANTEAFF. The CDR3 DNA follows: TGCGCCAGCAGCCCCCGGGAAGCGAACACTGAAGCTTTCTTT.

The genes are TRBV5-1 and TRBJ1-1, with a tentative D call TRBD1 (5 bases). The CDR3 extends over 16 amino acids. The germline V and J ends were trimmed by 3 bases and 6 bases, with 21 bases remaining between them. CDR1 and CDR2 from the germline V gene are SGHRS and YFSETQ. The CDR3, as DNA: TGCGCCAGCAGCTCTCTAACAGGACGGGAGAAGGCTGAAGCTTTCTTT. Protein product: CASSSLTGREKAEAFF.

The V gene is TRBV5-1, the J gene TRBJ1-1; 7 bases agree with TRBD1. Germline V gives CDR1 SGHRS, CDR2 YFSETQ. The trim removed 2 bases at V and 6 bases at J, leaving 10 bases unmatched. The CDR3 length is 15 residues. CDR3 sequence: CASSFTLQGRAEAFF. The CDR3 DNA reads TGCGCCAGCAGCTTTACATTACAGGGGAGAGCTGAAGCTTTCTTT.

This chain joins TRBV7-8 and TRBJ2-5; TRBD2 aligns across 9 bases. CDR1 is SGHVS, CDR2 FQNEAQ, per germline. CDR3 length: 16 amino acids. Trimming at V came to 1 base and at J to 5 bases, leaving 8 bases not matched to a gene. The CDR3 spells CASSLESGGSLETQYF. As DNA, the CDR3 is TGTGCCAGCAGCTTAGAAAGCGGGGGGTCCCTTGAGACCCAGTACTTC.

This clone came up a few times. The chain joins TRBV4-2 to TRBJ1-5; D unresolved. Trimming took 2 bases from V and 7 from J, leaving 12 bases between them. This CDR3 has 14 residues. Germline V lookup: CDR1 LGHNA, CDR2 YNFKEQ. CDR3 nucleotides: TGTGCCAGCAGCCAAACCCGGGATGGACAGCCCCAGCATTTT. Amino acid sequence: CASSQTRDGQPQHF.

This clone was observed a single time. The gene calls are TRBV6-1 and TRBJ1-4; TRBD1 matches at 9 bases. V trimming: 3 bases; J trimming: 6 bases; junction bases outside the gene matches: 5. This CDR3 region has 15 residues. Per germline, CDR1 MNHNS and CDR2 SASEGT. Written as DNA, the CDR3 is TGTGCCAGCAGTGACCAGGGACAGGGATATGAAAAACTGTTTTTT. Translating gives CASSDQGQGYEKLFF.

The chain recombines TRBV4-1 with TRBJ1-2, with 8 bases aligning to TRBD1. V lost 3 bases, J lost 6 bases, and 6 bases stayed unmatched. CDR1 and CDR2 from the germline V gene are MGHRA and YSYEKL. CDR3 size: 14 residues. In nucleotides, the CDR3 is TGCGCCAGCAGCCACCCGGACAGGGTCAATGGCTACACCTTC. Translation: CASSHPDRVNGYTF.

The chain combines TRBV27 with TRBJ1-1; D possibly corresponds to TRBD1 (5 bases). Germline lookup yields CDR1 MNHEY and CDR2 SMNVEV (reference sequence). V was shortened by 5 bases and J by 3 bases, with 16 bases between the two germline ends. The CDR3 length is 15 residues. CDR3 sequence reads: CASSTMGGRYTEAFF. The CDR3 coding sequence is TGTGCCAGCAGTACAATGGGGGGAAGGTACACTGAAGCTTTCTTT.

The chain has TRBV30 and TRBJ2-1; D may be TRBD2 (5 bases). Deletions cut 0 bases from V and 1 base from J, with 10 bases between. CDR1 is GTSNPN and CDR2 is SVGIG in the germline V gene (reference sequence). CDR3 size: 15 residues. The CDR3 protein is CAWSVGLASYNEQFF. In DNA form, the CDR3 reads TGTGCCTGGAGTGTAGGGCTAGCTTCCTACAATGAGCAGTTCTTC.

This chain connects TRBV30 to TRBJ2-2; 9 nucleotides match TRBD1. V lost 5 bases to trimming and J lost 5 bases; unmatched junction nucleotides: 6. CDR1 is GTSNPN, CDR2 SVGIG, per germline (reference sequence). The CDR3 has 14 residues. The CDR3 reads CAWDTGGRTGELFF. The CDR3 bases are TGTGCCTGGGACACAGGGGGCAGGACCGGGGAGCTGTTTTTT.

The rearrangement joins TRBV7-2 to TRBJ2-7, with a tentative D call TRBD2 (5 bases). This CDR3 is built from 17 residues. Trimming took 2 bases from V and 3 from J, leaving 20 bases between them. From germline, CDR1 is SGHTA and CDR2 FQGNSA. The CDR3 sequence: CASSLKAGGLPLYEQYF. The CDR3 nucleotides read TGTGCCAGCAGCTTAAAGGCCGGAGGTCTACCCCTCTACGAGCAGTACTTC.

The rearrangement uses TRBV9 and TRBJ2-1, with 12 nucleotides matching TRBD2. Trimming removed 2 bases from V and 8 bases from J; junction bases left unmatched: 5. Per germline, CDR1 SGDLS and CDR2 YYNGEE. This CDR3 spans 15 amino acids. The CDR3 region is CASSVLAGGPYEQFF. CDR3 coding DNA: TGTGCCAGCAGCGTCCTAGCGGGAGGGCCCTATGAGCAGTTCTTC.

This sequence joins TRBV7-2 and TRBJ2-3, with 13 bases lining up with TRBD2. This CDR3 is 13 amino acids long. Germline V gene sequence: CDR1 SGHTA, CDR2 FQGNSA. V was pared by 4 bases and J by 14 bases, with 6 bases of the junction left unmatched. CDR3 sequence (DNA): TGTGCCAGCAGCTCGACGGGACTAGCGGGGCCGTATTTT. It codes for CASSSTGLAGPYF.

This chain connects TRBV4-2 to TRBJ1-6; TRBD1 agrees at 9 bases. CDR3 size: 17 residues. Germline V gene data show CDR1 as LGHNA and CDR2 as YNFKEQ. V was pared by 4 bases and J by 7 bases, with 11 bases of the junction left unmatched. CDR3 amino acids: CASSPTSGQGTNSPLHF. The CDR3 DNA is TGTGCCAGCAGCCCCACGTCGGGACAGGGAACCAATTCACCCCTCCACTTT.